Listed below are T cell receptor beta chains from one sample, sequenced in a study of cytomegalovirus exposure and HLA in healthy donors. The protocol was immunoSEQ multiplex PCR, while the TCRdb copy is restricted to in-frame clones and leaves out a portion. Of some 170,000 clones in the sample, under 90% were seen once. Sequencing was carried out using PBMCs. These receptor sequences come from a woman aged 18-35 years in good health and CMV-seropositive. Each CDR3 is given with its conserved first and last residue. The D gene is left open where the match is weak. Clone size is given for some rows only: seen once, a few or many times, or a class if the clone is expanded.

clone_size j_call d_call v_call cdr3_aa cdr3_nt
. TRBJ1-1 . TRBV5-6 CASSFAQGAEAFF TGTGCCAGCAGCTTTGCCCAGGGCGCTGAAGCTTTCTTT
. TRBJ2-1 TRBD2 TRBV2 CASSAGLAVPEQFF TGTGCCAGCAGCGCGGGACTAGCGGTGCCGGAGCAGTTCTTC
few TRBJ1-2 . TRBV6-5 CASSSNRLYGYTF TGTGCCAGCAGTTCCAACAGGCTTTATGGCTACACCTTC
. TRBJ2-1 TRBD2 TRBV30 CAWKLAGVRNEQFF TGTGCCTGGAAACTAGCGGGAGTTAGAAATGAGCAGTTCTTC
once TRBJ1-4 TRBD1 TRBV19 CASSSLGTGDFGKLFF TGTGCCAGTAGTTCCCTGGGGACAGGGGATTTCGGAAAACTGTTTTTT
. TRBJ1-3 . TRBV2 CASQTDRGNTIYF TGTGCCAGCCAGACTGATAGAGGAAACACCATATATTTT
. TRBJ2-5 . TRBV28 CASSRGQETQYF TGTGCCAGCAGTCGGGGGCAAGAGACCCAGTACTTC
once TRBJ2-3 TRBD1 TRBV7-9 CASSRGQAVTDTQYF TGTGCCAGCAGCCGTGGACAGGCCGTCACAGATACGCAGTATTTT
. TRBJ2-2 TRBD2 TRBV19 CASSIPSGRNTGELFF TGTGCCAGTAGTATCCCCAGCGGGAGGAACACCGGGGAGCTGTTTTTT
. TRBJ2-2 TRBD2 TRBV27 CASSFERGIAGELFF TGTGCCAGCAGTTTTGAGCGGGGGATCGCCGGGGAGCTGTTTTTT
. TRBJ2-3 . TRBV1 CTSSHDSGTGAKGTDTQYF TGCACCAGCAGCCATGACTCCGGGACAGGGGCTAAAGGCACAGATACGCAGTATTTT
. TRBJ2-7 . TRBV7-2 CASSLDGQIYEQYF TGTGCCAGCAGCTTAGATGGGCAAATCTACGAGCAGTACTTC
once TRBJ2-7 TRBD2 TRBV19 CASRTSGTYEQYF TGTGCCAGTAGGACTAGCGGTACCTACGAGCAGTACTTC
once TRBJ2-1 . TRBV6-5 CASSPSSYANEQFF TGTGCCAGCAGCCCTTCCAGTTACGCCAATGAGCAGTTCTTC